The 24 T cell receptor beta chains below all came from one sample that was sequenced in a study of identical twins (dated by TCRdb to between 2015 and 2016). Library preparation employed 5' RACE. The sequencer was an Illumina HiSeq 2000. TCRdb's own reprocessing of the public reads used fastp at Q25 and MiXCR and kept productive beta chains. Every CDR3 protein is listed once, alongside the most common genes and DNA of its rows. The sample table records 500,000 or so distinct CDR3 sequences; roughly an eighth of these occur just once. Clones ranked in the top ten supply 0.98% of the sample. The same sample was also studied in work on yellow fever vaccine responses in identical twins.

The material sequenced was CD4+ T cells sorted from blood. The receptors originated from a woman between 18 and 29 years old in good health.

This clonotype was observed many times. The gene calls are TRBV27 and TRBJ2-2, with D possibly TRBD2 on 6 matching bases. CDR1 MNHEY and CDR2 SMNVEV come from the germline V gene (reference sequence). V gave up 2 bases and J gave up 3 bases, with 19 bases separating them. The CDR3 has 18 amino acids. This CDR3 reads CASSLIMVGRGYTGELFF. The CDR3 nucleotides are TGTGCCAGCAGTTTAATCATGGTGGGGCGGGGTTACACCGGGGAGCTGTTTTTT.

There are a few counts of this clonotype. The V call is TRBV12-3 or TRBV12-4, the J call TRBJ1-6; a possible D gene is TRBD1 (5 bases). V gave up 5 bases and J gave up 7 bases, with 9 bases separating them. CDR3 length: 13 residues. The DNA for the CDR3 is TGTGCCAGCAGTCCCCCAGGGAATTCACCCCTCCACTTT. Amino acid sequence: CASSPPGNSPLHF.

The chain joins TRBV3-1 to TRBJ2-1, with TRBD2 identical over 9 bases. V dropped 6 bases and J dropped 0; count of bases not matched to a gene: 9. Germline-derived CDR1 and CDR2 are LGHDT and YNNKEL (reference sequence). CDR3 length: 17 amino acids. CDR3 in amino acids: CASRLAGTPSSYNEQFF. The CDR3 region has the DNA TGTGCCAGCAGGCTAGCGGGGACCCCGAGCTCCTACAATGAGCAGTTCTTC.

The chain is built from TRBV28 and TRBJ2-5, with 7 positions matching TRBD2. J lost 5 bases, V lost 5 bases, and 5 bases had no gene match. CDR1 and CDR2 (germline): MDHEN, SYDVKM. The CDR3 loop spans 13 amino acids. This CDR3 reads CASSLSGWETQYF. CDR3 in DNA: TGTGCCAGCAGTCTTAGCGGGTGGGAGACCCAGTACTTC.

The chain has TRBV28 and TRBJ2-3; D unclear. V lost 6 bases and J 1 base, leaving 14 bases between the germline ends. The germline V gene encodes CDR1 MDHEN and CDR2 SYDVKM. The CDR3 spans 15 residues. CDR3 DNA: TGTGCCAGCAGCTGGACGGGCCCCCGCACAGATACGCAGTATTTT. Its translation: CASSWTGPRTDTQYF.

This clonotype occurred many times. This chain connects TRBV12-3 or TRBV12-4 to TRBJ2-7; D remains ambiguous. Trimming took off 0 bases at V and 5 bases at J, with 2 bases between the two ends. This CDR3 is 11 amino acids long. CDR3 nucleotide sequence: TGTGCCAGCAGTTTAGCGCACGAGCAGTACTTC. Residues: CASSLAHEQYF.

DNA for the CDR3: TGTGCCAGCAGCTTAGTAAGGGTAGCTGCAGATACGCAGTATTTT. Protein sequence: CASSLVRVAADTQYF. This chain connects TRBV7-2 to TRBJ2-3; unclear D gene. CDR3 length: 15 residues. Per the germline V gene, CDR1 is SGHTA and CDR2 is FQGNSA. Trimming took off 1 base at V and 4 bases at J, with 12 bases between the two ends. Full variable domain (outside the CDR3, taken from reference TRBV7-2 and TRBJ2-3): GAGVSQSPSNKVTEKGKDVELRCDPISGHTALYWYRQSLGQGLEFLIYFQGNSAPDKSGLPSDRFSAERTGGSVSTLTIQRTQQEDSAVYLCASSLVRVAADTQYFGPGTRLTVL.

This clonotype was counted a few times. The chain recombines TRBV3-1 with TRBJ2-3; D is ambiguous. This CDR3 has 13 residues. The germline V gene encodes CDR1 LGHDT and CDR2 YNNKEL (reference sequence). The germline V and J ends were trimmed by 4 bases and 7 bases, with 12 bases remaining between them. The CDR3 sequence is CASSLFGDHTQYF. CDR3 sequence (DNA): TGTGCCAGCAGCCTTTTTGGGGATCATACGCAGTATTTT.

V usage is TRBV5-1 and J usage is TRBJ2-1; 9 bases are a match to TRBD1. CDR1 is SGHRS, CDR2 YFSETQ, per germline. This CDR3 region has 15 residues. V lost 5 bases, J lost 6 bases, and 9 bases stayed unmatched. Here the CDR3 reads CASSQQGALLNEQFF. The CDR3 nucleotides are TGCGCCAGCAGTCAACAGGGGGCCCTCCTCAATGAGCAGTTCTTC.

This clonotype was seen ten or more times. The chain uses TRBV29-1 and TRBJ2-7; 7 bases map to TRBD1. There are 11 residues in the CDR3. From germline, CDR1 is SQVTM and CDR2 ANQGSEA. Unmatched junction bases numbered 5, after V lost 6 bases and J lost 6 bases. The CDR3 DNA reads TGCAGCGTGGGACAGACGCGCGAGCAGTACTTC. Its translation is CSVGQTREQYF.

This clonotype is deemed medium-sized. This rearrangement joins TRBV29-1 to TRBJ2-7; 7 nucleotides agree with TRBD2. Trimming cost V 5 bases and J 1 base; bases outside gene matches: 5. Germline V gene data show CDR1 as SQVTM and CDR2 as ANQGSEA. CDR3 length equals 13 residues. The CDR3 nucleotides are TGCAGCGTTCGGCAGGGAGGGTCCTACGAGCAGTACTTC. This sequence encodes CSVRQGGSYEQYF.

This clonotype was counted a few times. This chain joins TRBV21-1 and TRBJ2-7; the D call in the table, TRBD1, was not verified against the DNA. TRBV21-1 counts as a pseudogene. The length of the CDR3 is 15 residues. The CDR3 sequence: CASSKHGGPSYEQYF. CDR3 coding DNA: TGTGCCAGCAGCAAACACGGGGGACCGTCCTACGAGCAGTACTTC.

This clonotype was observed a few times. This chain uses TRBV15 with TRBJ1-2; D ambiguous. Looked up from germline, CDR1 is LNHNV and CDR2 is YYDKDF (reference sequence). The V and J ends lost 2 bases and 6 bases respectively, with 16 bases between them. The CDR3 runs 15 residues. DNA of the CDR3: TGTGCCACCAGCAGAAAAGCGACATTCTCACATGGCTACACCTTC. Translating it yields CATSRKATFSHGYTF.

A few counts support this clonotype. The chain links TRBV20-1 to TRBJ2-6; no clear D. The CDR3 consists of 15 residues. V gave up 1 base and J gave up 3 bases, with 10 bases separating them. Germline values: CDR1 DFQATT, CDR2 SNEGSKA (reference sequence). CDR3: CSARGLGFGANVLTF. In DNA form, the CDR3 reads TGCAGTGCTAGAGGACTTGGGTTTGGGGCCAACGTCCTGACTTTC.

This clonotype showed up just a few times. The genes are TRBV5-6 and TRBJ1-5; D gene unclear. CDR1 and CDR2 from the germline V gene are SGHDT and YYEEEE. Trimming left V 0 bases short and J 7 bases short, with 11 bases between. The CDR3 sequence is 14 residues long. The CDR3 sequence is CASSLGNSQQPQHF. CDR3 DNA sequence: TGTGCCAGCAGCTTGGGGAACAGTCAACAGCCCCAGCATTTT.

Ten or more counts support this clonotype. This chain connects TRBV20-1 to TRBJ1-2; 7 nucleotides line up with TRBD1. The germline V gene encodes CDR1 DFQATT and CDR2 SNEGSKA (reference sequence). V trimming: 4 bases; J trimming: 2 bases; junction bases outside the gene matches: 7. The CDR3 contains 14 residues. CDR3 region: CSATLPTGNYGYTF. In nucleotides, the CDR3 is TGCAGTGCTACCCTACCGACAGGGAACTATGGCTACACCTTC.

This clonotype was seen a handful of times. V and J are TRBV7-2 and TRBJ2-5, with 12 bases matching TRBD2. The germline V gene encodes CDR1 SGHTA and CDR2 FQGNSA. CDR3 length: 17 residues. Unmatched junction bases numbered 4, after V lost 1 base and J lost 1 base. The CDR3 is CASSLGLAGVFQETQYF. The CDR3 DNA sequence: TGTGCCAGCAGCTTAGGACTAGCGGGAGTCTTCCAAGAGACCCAGTACTTC.

The chain carries TRBV6-5 and TRBJ2-3; TRBD1 matches at 8 bases. CDR1 is MNHEY, CDR2 SVGAGI, per germline. V lost 2 bases, J lost 5 bases, and 12 bases stayed unmatched. The CDR3 is 17 residues long. This CDR3 reads CASSYGGTGALLDTQYF. The CDR3 nucleotides read TGTGCCAGCAGTTACGGAGGGACAGGTGCGCTTTTAGATACGCAGTATTTT.

The V call is TRBV5-1, the J call TRBJ2-5, with 8 bases aligning to TRBD1. The germline gives CDR1 SGHRS, CDR2 YFSETQ. There are 15 residues in the CDR3. Trimming cost V 2 bases and J 5 bases; bases outside gene matches: 8. CDR3 sequence: CASSLQQGGGETQYF. CDR3 nucleotide sequence: TGCGCCAGCAGCTTACAACAGGGGGGCGGCGAGACCCAGTACTTC. Looking up the rest from reference TRBV5-1 and TRBJ2-5 gives the full variable domain: KAGVTQTPRYLIKTRGQQVTLSCSPISGHRSVSWYQQTPGQGLQFLFEYFSETQRNKGNFPGRFSGRQFSNSRSEMNVSTLELGDSALYLCASSLQQGGGETQYFGPGTRLLVL.

The table lists this clonotype with a few counts. Written as DNA, the CDR3 is TGTGCCAGCAGCCAAGACGCCGGGACAGGGACTAATACGCAGTATTTT. Translation: CASSQDAGTGTNTQYF. The J gene is TRBJ2-3, the V gene TRBV14; TRBD1 agrees at 9 bases. J lost 7 bases, V lost 0 bases, and 8 bases had no gene match. Germline V CDR1 and CDR2: SGHDN, FVKESK. The CDR3 totals 16 residues.

This clonotype was found many times. The chain is built from TRBV12-3 or TRBV12-4 and TRBJ2-3; D gene ambiguous. There are 15 residues in the CDR3. The V end was cut by 5 bases, the J end by 4 bases, with 16 bases between. CDR3 nucleotides: TGTGCCAGCAGTCCCGGCTTTTCGTGGGCAGATACGCAGTATTTT. Translated: CASSPGFSWADTQYF.

The sample holds many counts of this clonotype. The J gene is TRBJ2-7, the V gene TRBV3-1; 7 bases match TRBD2. The CDR3 is made up of 15 amino acids. Germline CDR1 LGHDT, CDR2 YNNKEL (reference sequence). V shed 1 base and J 4 bases; nucleotides not matched to a gene: 7. CDR3 DNA sequence: TGTGCCAGCAGCCAAGGACTAGCCGTTTCTTACGAGCAGTACTTC. Amino acids: CASSQGLAVSYEQYF.

The V gene is TRBV13, the J gene TRBJ2-1; D gene unclear. CDR1 and CDR2 (germline): PRHDT, FYEKMQ (reference sequence). The CDR3 runs 12 residues. V lost 6 bases and J 8 bases, leaving 11 bases between the germline ends. CDR3 residues: CASRSVVDEQFF. DNA for the CDR3: TGTGCCAGCAGATCCGTAGTCGATGAGCAGTTCTTC. Full variable domain (rest looked up from reference TRBV13 and TRBJ2-1): AAGVIQSPRHLIKEKRETATLKCYPIPRHDTVYWYQQGPGQDPQFLISFYEKMQSDKGSIPDRFSAQQFSDYHSELNMSSLELGDSALYFCASRSVVDEQFFGPGTRLTVL.

The chain uses TRBV28 and TRBJ2-3; 10 nucleotides match TRBD2. With 1 base clipped from V and 4 bases from J, the junction kept 8 bases outside the gene matches. The CDR3 runs 17 residues. CDR1 is MDHEN, CDR2 SYDVKM, per germline. The CDR3 coding sequence is TGTGCCAGCAGTTTATCTGTCCTAGCGGGAGTCCCAGATACGCAGTATTTT. This sequence encodes CASSLSVLAGVPDTQYF.